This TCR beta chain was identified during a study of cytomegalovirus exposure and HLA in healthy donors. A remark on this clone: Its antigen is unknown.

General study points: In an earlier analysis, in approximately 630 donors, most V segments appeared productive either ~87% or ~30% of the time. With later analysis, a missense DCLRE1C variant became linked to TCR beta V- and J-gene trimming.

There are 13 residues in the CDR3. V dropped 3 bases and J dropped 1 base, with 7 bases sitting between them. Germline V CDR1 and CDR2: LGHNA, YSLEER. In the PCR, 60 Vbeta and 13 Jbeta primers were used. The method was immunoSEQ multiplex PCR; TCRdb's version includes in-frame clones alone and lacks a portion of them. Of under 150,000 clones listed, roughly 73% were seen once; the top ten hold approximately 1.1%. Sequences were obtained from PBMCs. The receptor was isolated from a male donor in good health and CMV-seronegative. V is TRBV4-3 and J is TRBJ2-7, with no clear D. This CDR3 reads CASSQGRSYEQYF. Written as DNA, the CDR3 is TGCGCCAGCAGCCAGGGCCGGTCCTACGAGCAGTACTTC.